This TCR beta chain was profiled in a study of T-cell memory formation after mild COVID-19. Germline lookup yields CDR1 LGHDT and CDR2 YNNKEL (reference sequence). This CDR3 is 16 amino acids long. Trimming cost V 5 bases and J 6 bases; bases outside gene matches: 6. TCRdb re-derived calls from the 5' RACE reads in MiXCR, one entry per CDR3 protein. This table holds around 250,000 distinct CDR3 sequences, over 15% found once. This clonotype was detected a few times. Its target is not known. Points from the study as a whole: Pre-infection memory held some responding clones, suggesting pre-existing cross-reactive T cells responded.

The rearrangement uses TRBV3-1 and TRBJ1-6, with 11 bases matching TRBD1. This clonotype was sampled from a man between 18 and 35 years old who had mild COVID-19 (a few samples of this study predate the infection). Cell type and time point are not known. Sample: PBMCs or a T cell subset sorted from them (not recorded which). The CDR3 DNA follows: TGTGCCAGCAGCGGACCGGACAGGGGGCTTAATTCACCCCTCCACTTT. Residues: CASSGPDRGLNSPLHF. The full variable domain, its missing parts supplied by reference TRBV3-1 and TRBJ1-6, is DTAVSQTPKYLVTQMGNDKSIKCEQNLGHDTMYWYKQDSKKFLKIMFSYNNKELIINETVPNRFSPKSPDKAHLNLHINSLELGDSAVYFCASSGPDRGLNSPLHFGNGTRLTVT.